The 27 T cell receptor beta chains in this list originate from one sample, sequenced in a study of CXCR3-negative and CXCR3-positive naive CD8 T cells. Preparation of TRB cDNA libraries relied on 5' RACE carrying UMI labels. TCRdb reprocessed the 5' RACE reads, keeping one entry per CDR3 protein, no DNA. Its table lists tens of thousands of distinct CDR3 sequences. Sequenced: memory CD8+ T cells from blood. These receptors were taken from a human donor in good health. Some clones in this sample may be carry-over from other donors' samples.

CDR3: CASSQDRDRVIGELFF. This chain connects TRBV4-3 to TRBJ2-2; TCRdb designates TRBD1, a call that cannot be tested without DNA. The CDR3 runs to 16 residues. Per the germline V gene, CDR1 is LGHNA and CDR2 is YSLEER.

The chain recombines TRBV28 with TRBJ2-7. This CDR3 has 13 residues. Germline values: CDR1 MDHEN, CDR2 SYDVKM. CDR3: CASSLLTLYEQYF.

This chain links TRBV12-3 or TRBV12-4 with TRBJ2-7. This CDR3 has 12 amino acids. CDR3 amino acids: CASSSDGYEQYF.

J is TRBJ2-1 and V is TRBV11-2; as DNA is missing, the TRBD2 call by TCRdb cannot be tested. This CDR3 contains 16 residues. CDR1 is SGHAT and CDR2 is FQNNGV in the germline V gene. The CDR3: CASSLAPRSAYNEQFF.

This chain connects TRBV12-3 or TRBV12-4 to TRBJ1-1; the TRBD1 assignment by TCRdb is unverifiable without DNA. The CDR3 extends over 20 amino acids. The CDR3 sequence: CASSFTPSPDRGIGNTEAFF.

V is TRBV20-1 and J is TRBJ1-2; TCRdb indicates TRBD1, and absent DNA this call remains unverified. Germline CDR1 DFQATT, CDR2 SNEGSKA (reference sequence). The CDR3 totals 13 residues. CDR3 protein: CSARGIDQGGYTF.

The V call is TRBV11-2, the J call TRBJ2-7. The length of the CDR3 is 14 residues. CDR1 and CDR2 from the germline V gene are SGHAT and FQNNGV. The CDR3 protein is CASSLIGGPYEQYF.

The rearrangement uses TRBV27 and TRBJ1-2. CDR3 size: 16 residues. The germline gives CDR1 MNHEY, CDR2 SMNVEV (reference sequence). CDR3 sequence: CASSLSRLRSDYGYTF.

The chain uses TRBV12-3 or TRBV12-4 and TRBJ2-1. The CDR3 contains 14 residues. The CDR3 sequence: CASSLSGSHNEQFF.

The chain uses TRBV5-6 and TRBJ2-1; TCRdb designates TRBD2, a call that cannot be tested without DNA. The V gene's germline CDR1 is SGHDT and CDR2 YYEEEE. The CDR3 loop spans 16 amino acids. This CDR3 is CASSVLRSGSLDEQFF.

The CDR3 here is CASRRLAGGPDTQYF. V usage is TRBV7-2 and J usage is TRBJ2-3; TCRdb gives TRBD2 as the D gene, but with no DNA this cannot be confirmed. Germline CDR1 and CDR2: SGHTA and FQGNSA. This CDR3 is built from 15 residues.

This sequence joins TRBV7-9 and TRBJ2-1; TCRdb outputs TRBD1, but without DNA this stays unchecked. This CDR3 comprises 16 residues. Per the germline V gene, CDR1 is SEHNR and CDR2 is FQNEAQ (reference sequence). The CDR3 protein is CASSPQWGASYNEQFF.

The chain combines TRBV7-9 with TRBJ2-2; without DNA, the TCRdb call of TRBD1 cannot be checked. The CDR3 extends over 17 amino acids. From germline, CDR1 is SEHNR and CDR2 FQNEAQ (reference sequence). The CDR3 region is CASSLAARAGNTGELFF.

The chain couples TRBV13 to TRBJ2-7; TCRdb's assignment of TRBD1 cannot be checked, as there is no DNA. This CDR3 comprises 12 residues. Germline CDR1 reads PRHDT; CDR2 reads FYEKMQ (reference sequence). This CDR3 reads CASSLDRGRRYF. Combining the CDR3 with reference TRBV13 and TRBJ2-7 gives the whole variable domain AAGVIQSPRHLIKEKRETATLKCYPIPRHDTVYWYQQGPGQDPQFLISFYEKMQSDKGSIPDRFSAQQFSDYHSELNMSSLELGDSALYFCASSLDRGRRYFGPGTRLTVT.

J is TRBJ2-2 and V is TRBV29-1. CDR1 SQVTM and CDR2 ANQGSEA come from the germline V gene. There are 12 residues in the CDR3. This CDR3 is CSVEAWEGELFF.

The chain recombines TRBV7-2 with TRBJ2-1; checking the TCRdb D call of TRBD2 is not possible without DNA. There are 12 residues in the CDR3. Germline assignment: CDR1 SGHTA and CDR2 FQGNSA. The CDR3 sequence: CASSPIGLGQFF.

J is TRBJ1-1 and V is TRBV21-1; no DNA is available, so the TRBD1 call from TCRdb remains unchecked. TRBV21-1 is a pseudogene segment. This CDR3 is 16 amino acids long. The CDR3: CASSGAASHMNTEAFF.

The chain combines TRBV24-1 with TRBJ1-1. This CDR3 has 15 amino acids. The germline gives CDR1 KGHDR, CDR2 SFDVKD. This CDR3 reads CATSEGPTANTEAFF.

The chain joins TRBV4-3 to TRBJ2-6; without DNA, the TCRdb call of TRBD2 cannot be checked. Per germline, CDR1 LGHNA and CDR2 YSLEER. The CDR3 spans 16 residues. CDR3 sequence: CASSQLEGTGANVLTF.

The rearrangement links TRBV29-1 to TRBJ1-5. Looked up from germline, CDR1 is SQVTM and CDR2 is ANQGSEA. This CDR3 comprises 14 residues. The CDR3 region is CSVGSRYSNQPQHF.

The genes are TRBV6-2 or TRBV6-3 and TRBJ2-5. Germline V lookup: CDR1 MNHEY, CDR2 SVGEGT. There are 13 residues in the CDR3. The CDR3 sequence: CASRLPATETQYF.

The chain employs TRBV19 and TRBJ2-3; TCRdb indicates TRBD1, and absent DNA this call remains unverified. The CDR3 consists of 16 residues. Germline V gives CDR1 LNHDA, CDR2 SQIVND (reference sequence). CDR3 sequence: CASTTKGQGATDTQYF.

The gene calls are TRBV19 and TRBJ2-2; TCRdb reports TRBD2, a call that lacks DNA to check it against. The germline V gene encodes CDR1 LNHDA and CDR2 SQIVND (reference sequence). This CDR3 has 15 amino acids. CDR3 amino acids: CASSIPAGVAGELFF.

V is TRBV7-9 and J is TRBJ2-5; TCRdb calls TRBD1, which cannot be checked without DNA. From germline, CDR1 is SEHNR and CDR2 FQNEAQ (reference sequence). The CDR3 spans 15 residues. The CDR3 region is CASSVLQGVGETQYF.

The chain uses TRBV12-3 or TRBV12-4 and TRBJ2-7. The CDR3 extends over 13 amino acids. The chain's CDR3 is CASSRPLSYEQYF.

This chain links TRBV10-3 with TRBJ2-1; TCRdb proposes TRBD2, but this gene call is untestable without DNA. The CDR3 has 15 residues. Germline CDR1 is ENHRY and CDR2 is SYGVKD. The CDR3 region is CATLAGDNSYNEQFF.

The CDR3 region is CASSTAGGPYNEQFF. The V and J genes are TRBV4-1 and TRBJ2-1; TCRdb indicates TRBD2, and absent DNA this call remains unverified. The CDR3 is 15 amino acids. Looked up from germline, CDR1 is MGHRA and CDR2 is YSYEKL.